These 32 T cell receptor beta chains originate from one sample sequenced in a study of blood T cell repertoires in COVID-19. The assay was immunoSEQ multiplex PCR, and TCRdb's table has in-frame clones only and misses some. Among about 180,000 clones listed, 80% were seen once. Material for sequencing was PBMCs or T cells enriched from blood (not recorded which). These receptors all stem from a man between 60 and 75 years old who had been exposed to COVID-19.

This clone was counted many times. J is TRBJ2-3 and V is TRBV7-2, with D possibly matching TRBD2 (7 bases). Trimming stripped 2 bases from V and 0 bases from J, with 12 bases between. The CDR3 consists of 16 residues. CDR1 and CDR2 from the germline V gene are SGHTA and FQGNSA. Here the CDR3 reads CASSLLGGDSTDTQYF. The DNA of the CDR3 is TGTGCCAGCAGCTTACTAGGGGGGGACAGCACAGATACGCAGTATTTT.

The chain couples TRBV20-1 to TRBJ2-3; 8 bases agree with TRBD2. Germline-derived CDR1 and CDR2 are DFQATT and SNEGSKA (reference sequence). V lost 3 bases to trimming and J lost 0 bases; unmatched junction nucleotides: 8. This CDR3 has 16 amino acids. The DNA of the CDR3 is TGCAGTGCTAGTCTCCTAGCGGGCCTTAGCACAGATACGCAGTATTTT. Translation gives CSASLLAGLSTDTQYF.

The DNA of the CDR3 is TGTGCCAGCAGACCCGTCCTACTTAATGAGCAGTTCTTC. It encodes CASRPVLLNEQFF. The genes are TRBV6-5 and TRBJ2-1; D is unclear. Germline lookup yields CDR1 MNHEY and CDR2 SVGAGI. Trimming removed 6 bases at V and 7 bases at J, with 13 bases between. The CDR3 runs 13 residues.

The chain is built from TRBV5-4 and TRBJ1-2, with 7 bases aligning to TRBD1. From germline, CDR1 is SGHNT and CDR2 YYREEE (reference sequence). The CDR3 extends over 13 amino acids. With V trimmed by 0 bases and J by 8 bases, 4 bases remained unmatched. CDR3 region: CASSLVGGGGYTF. CDR3 coding DNA: TGTGCCAGCAGCTTGGTAGGGGGCGGGGGCTACACCTTC.

V is TRBV27 and J is TRBJ2-3; TRBD2 matches at 15 bases. The CDR3 spans 15 residues. Per the germline V gene, CDR1 is MNHEY and CDR2 is SMNVEV (reference sequence). V lost 8 bases and J lost 3; bases outside the gene matches: 3. The CDR3 region is CASLGLAGGTDTQYF. CDR3 DNA: TGTGCCAGCTTGGGACTAGCGGGAGGTACAGATACGCAGTATTTT.

The chain joins TRBV25-1 to TRBJ1-6; the match to TRBD1 covers 8 bases. Germline-derived CDR1 and CDR2 are MGHDK and SYGVNS. This CDR3 has 13 amino acids. J gave up 8 bases and V 6 bases, and 3 bases lay outside the gene matches. CDR3 coding DNA: TGTGCCAGCAGGCTGACAGGGGATTCACCCCTCCACTTT. This translates into CASRLTGDSPLHF.

The chain links TRBV3-1 (or the pseudogene TRBV3-2) to TRBJ2-2; D not resolved. CDR3 length: 14 residues. CDR1 is LGHDT, CDR2 YNNKEL, per germline (reference sequence). V was pared by 2 bases and J by 1 base, with 5 bases between. The CDR3 here is CASSQRGNTGELFF. The DNA of the CDR3 is TGTGCCAGCAGCCAACGCGGGAACACCGGGGAGCTGTTTTTT.

V and J are TRBV5-5 and TRBJ2-7, with 9 bases matching TRBD1. The CDR3 extends over 15 amino acids. Per germline, CDR1 SGHKS and CDR2 YYEKEE (reference sequence). The V segment lost 3 bases and the J segment 2 bases; nucleotides outside the gene matches: 6. CDR3 sequence: CASSYPTGGAYEQYF. The CDR3 DNA sequence: TGTGCCAGCAGCTATCCGACAGGGGGGGCCTACGAGCAGTACTTC.

This chain uses TRBV10-3 with TRBJ2-7; 10 bases line up with TRBD2. The CDR3 consists of 16 residues. V shed 2 bases and J 0 bases; nucleotides not matched to a gene: 4. CDR1 is ENHRY, CDR2 SYGVKD, per germline. CDR3 bases: TGTGCCATCAGTGAGACTGGACTAGCGGCCTCCTACGAGCAGTACTTC. It specifies CAISETGLAASYEQYF.

The V and J genes are TRBV6-5 and TRBJ2-1; 10 bases align to TRBD2. The V segment lost 2 bases and the J segment 6 bases; nucleotides outside the gene matches: 4. Germline V gives CDR1 MNHEY, CDR2 SVGAGI. The CDR3 is made up of 15 amino acids. CDR3 in DNA: TGTGCCAGCAGTTACCGGGCTAGCGGGAGCAATGAGCAGTTCTTC. This sequence encodes CASSYRASGSNEQFF.

This chain links TRBV3-1 (or the pseudogene TRBV3-2) with TRBJ1-1; D may be TRBD1 (5 bases). Trimming took 0 bases from V and 0 from J, leaving 8 bases between them. This CDR3 spans 15 amino acids. CDR1 and CDR2 (germline): LGHDT, YNNKEL (reference sequence). Here the CDR3 reads CASSQDPRVNTEAFF. The CDR3 DNA reads as TGTGCCAGCAGCCAAGATCCCAGGGTGAACACTGAAGCTTTCTTT.

The J gene is TRBJ2-1, the V gene TRBV9; TRBD2 agrees at 9 bases. This CDR3 comprises 15 residues. The ends lost 2 bases at V and 2 bases at J; junction bases unmatched: 2. Germline values: CDR1 SGDLS, CDR2 YYNGEE. The CDR3 loop is CASSVGGRAYNEQFF. CDR3 coding DNA: TGTGCCAGCAGCGTTGGCGGGAGGGCCTACAATGAGCAGTTCTTC.

The rearrangement links TRBV7-2 to TRBJ2-3; 7 bases are a match to TRBD1. Germline lookup yields CDR1 SGHTA and CDR2 FQGNSA. The CDR3 runs 16 residues. Trimming at V came to 5 bases and at J to 6 bases, leaving 14 bases not matched to a gene. The CDR3 DNA reads TGTGCCAGCAGCACCGCCGCGACAGGGTCGTGGGATACGCAGTATTTT. Residues: CASSTAATGSWDTQYF.

The J gene is TRBJ2-3, the V gene TRBV5-4, with TRBD2 identical over 14 bases. In germline, CDR1 is SGHNT, CDR2 YYREEE (reference sequence). The trim removed 2 bases at V and 8 bases at J, leaving 4 bases unmatched. The CDR3 has 15 residues. This chain's CDR3 is CASSLGTSGRGTQYF. For the CDR3, the DNA is TGTGCCAGCAGCTTAGGGACTAGCGGGAGAGGTACGCAGTATTTT.

The chain employs TRBV18 and TRBJ2-3, with 11 bases that match TRBD2. The CDR3 is 18 amino acids. Germline CDR1 reads KGHSH; CDR2 reads LQKENI. V dropped 1 base and J dropped 1; count of bases not matched to a gene: 7. The CDR3 sequence: CASSPRPILAGGTDTQYF. CDR3 DNA: TGTGCCAGCTCACCACGGCCTATACTAGCGGGAGGCACAGATACGCAGTATTTT.

The CDR3 protein is CASSLGVYEQYF. The CDR3, as DNA: TGTGCCAGCAGCTTGGGAGTTTACGAGCAGTACTTC. V gene TRBV5-4 combines with J gene TRBJ2-7; D gene unclear. Between the trimmed V and J ends, which lost 0 bases and 4 bases, there was a span of 5 bases. The CDR3 is 12 amino acids. Germline V gene lookup returns CDR1 SGHNT and CDR2 YYREEE (reference sequence). Together with reference TRBV5-4 and TRBJ2-7, the CDR3 gives the full variable domain: ETGVTQSPTHLIKTRGQQVTLRCSSQSGHNTVSWYQQALGQGPQFIFQYYREEENGRGNFPPRFSGLQFPNYSSELNVNALELDDSALYLCASSLGVYEQYFGPGTRLTVT.

This clone has a single count. The chain carries TRBV4-3 and TRBJ2-7, with 7 positions matching TRBD2. CDR1 LGHNA and CDR2 YSLEER come from the germline V gene. The CDR3 length is 16 residues. The V segment lost 3 bases and the J segment 4 bases; nucleotides outside the gene matches: 12. The CDR3 here is CASSHRLGGGEYEQYF. The DNA for the CDR3 is TGCGCCAGCAGCCACCGCCTGGGGGGGGGAGAGTACGAGCAGTACTTC.

V gene TRBV19 combines with J gene TRBJ2-5; D might be TRBD1 (6 bases). The germline gives CDR1 LNHDA, CDR2 SQIVND (reference sequence). V dropped 1 base and J dropped 1 base, with 10 bases sitting between them. CDR3 length: 15 amino acids. CDR3 in amino acids: CASSIVGTPQETQYF. CDR3 bases: TGTGCCAGTAGTATAGTCGGGACACCCCAAGAGACCCAGTACTTC.

The chain uses TRBV30 and TRBJ2-5; 9 nucleotides match TRBD1. The germline gives CDR1 GTSNPN, CDR2 SVGIG (reference sequence). This CDR3 region has 15 residues. V gave up 3 bases and J gave up 1 base; unmatched junction bases: 6. CDR3 bases: TGTGCCTGGAGCATAGGACAGGGGCCCCAAGAGACCCAGTACTTC. Translated, it gives CAWSIGQGPQETQYF.

The genes are TRBV3-1 (or the pseudogene TRBV3-2) and TRBJ2-2; 10 bases are shared with TRBD2. Germline V gene sequence: CDR1 LGHDT, CDR2 YNNKEL (reference sequence). CDR3 length: 14 residues. Losses at the gene ends were 4 bases for V and 6 bases for J; bases not matched to a gene: 2. As DNA, the CDR3 is TGTGCCAGCAGCCCGGGACTAGCGCCCGGGGAGCTGTTTTTT. Translating gives CASSPGLAPGELFF.

The chain is built from TRBV9 and TRBJ2-7; the match to TRBD2 covers 12 bases. The V and J ends lost 4 bases and 3 bases, in that order; junction bases with no gene match: 14. Germline lookup yields CDR1 SGDLS and CDR2 YYNGEE. The CDR3 totals 18 residues. CDR3 in amino acids: CASSSGTSGRTQGYEQYF. In nucleotides, the CDR3 is TGTGCCAGCAGCTCAGGGACTAGCGGGCGTACACAGGGCTACGAGCAGTACTTC.

V gene TRBV10-3 combines with J gene TRBJ1-5; TRBD1 agrees at 7 bases. The V gene end was trimmed by 6 bases and the J gene end by 5 bases; junction bases not matched to a gene: 19. Germline V lookup: CDR1 ENHRY, CDR2 SYGVKD. CDR3 length equals 18 residues. For the CDR3, the DNA is TGTGCCATCAGGGGGGACGGGACAGTTGCTGGAGGATATCAGCCCCAGCATTTT. Translated, it gives CAIRGDGTVAGGYQPQHF.

This clone has a handful of counts. An end of the junction does not agree with germline; a read error may underlie this. The chain employs TRBV6-2 or TRBV6-3 and TRBJ2-2; 9 bases agree with TRBD1. This CDR3 is 20 amino acids long. Germline CDR1 MNHEY, CDR2 SVGEGT. The CDR3 is CASSPRTGAQFPIEHRGAVF. CDR3 bases: TGTGCCAGCAGCCCAAGGACAGGGGCGCAATTCCCCATCGAACACCGGGGAGCTGTTTTT.

J is TRBJ1-4 and V is TRBV4-3, with D perhaps matching TRBD1 (5 bases). V was clipped by 0 bases and J by 5 bases, with 13 bases between them. CDR3 size: 16 residues. Germline V gene lookup returns CDR1 LGHNA and CDR2 YSLEER. CDR3 DNA sequence: TGCGCCAGCAGCCAAGATCTAGGGGCTTTCAATGAAAAACTGTTTTTT. Amino acid sequence: CASSQDLGAFNEKLFF.

The chain links TRBV6-6 to TRBJ1-2, with no clear D. Trimming stripped 5 bases from V and 8 bases from J, with 27 bases between. This CDR3 comprises 17 residues. Germline V gives CDR1 MNHNY, CDR2 SVGAGI (reference sequence). The CDR3 reads CASSRARTVLTPVGYTF. Written as DNA, the CDR3 is TGTGCCAGCAGTCGAGCTCGGACTGTCCTGACTCCGGTCGGCTACACCTTC.

This chain joins TRBV3-1 (or the pseudogene TRBV3-2) and TRBJ2-3; 8 bases are shared with TRBD2. Germline V lookup: CDR1 LGHDT, CDR2 YNNKEL (reference sequence). The CDR3 has 15 amino acids. Losses at the gene ends were 4 bases for V and 4 bases for J; bases not matched to a gene: 7. The CDR3 loop is CASSPAGEGPDTQYF. The CDR3 bases are TGTGCCAGCAGCCCAGCGGGAGAAGGGCCAGATACGCAGTATTTT.

The chain's CDR3 is CASSYTGQRNTGELFF. The CDR3 bases are TGTGCCAGCAGTTATACGGGACAGAGGAACACCGGGGAGCTGTTTTTT. J is TRBJ2-2 and V is TRBV6-9; 7 positions agree with TRBD1. Looked up from germline, CDR1 is MNHGY and CDR2 is SVAAGI. V lost 2 bases and J lost 1; bases outside the gene matches: 4. The CDR3 totals 16 residues.

The chain is built from TRBV7-9 and TRBJ1-2; perhaps TRBD1 as D (5 bases). Per germline, CDR1 SEHNR and CDR2 FQNEAQ (reference sequence). CDR3 length equals 16 residues. V dropped 1 base and J dropped 0 bases, with 12 bases sitting between them. CDR3 nucleotide sequence: TGTGCCAGCAGCTTAGGCTCAGGGCGAGCTAACTATGGCTACACCTTC. The encoded protein is CASSLGSGRANYGYTF.

This clone was picked up a small number of times. The chain joins TRBV6-5 to TRBJ2-7; 7 positions match TRBD2. The CDR3 sequence is 15 residues long. With 5 bases clipped from V and 2 bases from J, the junction kept 9 bases outside the gene matches. Germline V gene data show CDR1 as MNHEY and CDR2 as SVGAGI. The DNA for the CDR3 is TGTGCCAGCAGTCCCGGCGGGGGAGGGACCTACGAGCAGTACTTC. This encodes CASSPGGGGTYEQYF.

This sequence joins TRBV19 and TRBJ1-1, with TRBD1 as a possible D gene (6 bases). CDR1 and CDR2 (germline): LNHDA, SQIVND (reference sequence). V was pared by 4 bases and J by 2 bases, with 14 bases between. The CDR3 sequence is 15 residues long. CDR3 sequence reads: CASSKGTLLNTEAFF. For the CDR3, the DNA is TGTGCCAGTAGTAAAGGGACACTATTAAACACTGAAGCTTTCTTT.

The chain links TRBV28 to TRBJ2-1, with D possibly being TRBD2 (6 bases). The ends were cut back, 5 bases at V and 1 base at J, with 24 bases in the middle. The CDR3 loop spans 19 amino acids. CDR1 is MDHEN and CDR2 is SYDVKM in the germline V gene. This CDR3 reads CASSGTGTQRIRSYNEQFF. The CDR3 bases are TGTGCCAGCAGTGGTACCGGGACTCAGAGAATTCGGTCCTACAATGAGCAGTTCTTC.

The chain is built from TRBV2 and TRBJ1-3; TRBD1 matches 9 bases. CDR1 and CDR2 (germline): SNHLY, FYNNEI. J lost 7 bases, V lost 11 bases, and 12 bases had no gene match. This CDR3 is built from 14 residues. The CDR3 protein is CARESRDRVNTIYF. CDR3 DNA: TGTGCCCGTGAGTCCCGGGACAGGGTTAACACCATATATTTT. The whole variable domain, filled in from reference TRBV2 and TRBJ1-3, reads EPEVTQTPSHQVTQMGQEVILRCVPISNHLYFYWYRQILGQKVEFLVSFYNNEISEKSEIFDDQFSVERPDGSNFTLKIRSTKLEDSAMYFCARESRDRVNTIYFGEGSWLTVV.